This entry is about one TCR beta chain. This entry belongs to a study of control samples from healthy donors and cancer patients. Trimming shortened V by 3 bases and J by 0 bases, and 8 bases separated the two germline ends. The germline CDR1 and CDR2 sequences are SGHNT and YYREEE (reference sequence). The CDR3 is 14 amino acids. Assay: immunoSEQ multiplex PCR; the TCRdb copy retains only in-frame clones and omits some. The sample has about 94,000 clones, 90% seen once. The chain has TRBV5-4 and TRBJ2-3; a weak D match, TRBD2 (5 bases). The source is a woman aged 18-29 years in good health. Material for sequencing was blood. The CDR3 DNA follows: TGTGCCAGCAGCTCTGGACTGAGCACAGATACGCAGTATTTT. This sequence encodes CASSSGLSTDTQYF.